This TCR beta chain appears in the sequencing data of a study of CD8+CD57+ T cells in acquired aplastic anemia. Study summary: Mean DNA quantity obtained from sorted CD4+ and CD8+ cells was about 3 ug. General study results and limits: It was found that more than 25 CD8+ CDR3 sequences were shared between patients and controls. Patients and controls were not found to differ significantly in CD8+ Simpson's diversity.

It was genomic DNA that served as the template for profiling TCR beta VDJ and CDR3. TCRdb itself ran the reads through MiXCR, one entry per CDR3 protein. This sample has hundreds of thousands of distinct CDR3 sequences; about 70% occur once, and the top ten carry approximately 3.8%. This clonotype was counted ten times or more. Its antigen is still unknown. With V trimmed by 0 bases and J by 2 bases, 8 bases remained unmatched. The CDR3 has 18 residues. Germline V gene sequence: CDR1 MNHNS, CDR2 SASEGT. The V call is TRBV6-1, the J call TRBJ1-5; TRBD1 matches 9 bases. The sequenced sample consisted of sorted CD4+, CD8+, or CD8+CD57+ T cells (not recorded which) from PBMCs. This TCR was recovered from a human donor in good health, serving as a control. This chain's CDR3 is CASSEAGQGSFGNQPQHF. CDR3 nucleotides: TGTGCCAGCAGTGAAGCGGGACAGGGTTCGTTTGGCAATCAGCCCCAGCATTTT.